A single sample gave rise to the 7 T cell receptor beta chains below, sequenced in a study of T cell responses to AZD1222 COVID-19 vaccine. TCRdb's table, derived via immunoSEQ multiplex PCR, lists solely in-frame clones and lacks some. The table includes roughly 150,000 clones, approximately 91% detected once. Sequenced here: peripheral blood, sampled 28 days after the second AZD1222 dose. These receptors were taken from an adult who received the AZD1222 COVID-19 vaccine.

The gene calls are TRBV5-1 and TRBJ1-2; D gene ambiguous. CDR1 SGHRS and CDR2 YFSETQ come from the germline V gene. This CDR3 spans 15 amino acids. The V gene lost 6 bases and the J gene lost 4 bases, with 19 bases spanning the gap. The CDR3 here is CASKLNGWQIYGYTF. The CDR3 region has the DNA TGCGCCAGCAAACTTAATGGTTGGCAGATCTATGGCTACACCTTC.

As DNA, the CDR3 is TGTGCCAGCAGGGTACAGGGCACTGAAGCTTTCTTT. Translation: CASRVQGTEAFF. V is TRBV3-1 (or the pseudogene TRBV3-2) and J is TRBJ1-1, with a weak D call TRBD1 (6 bases). The V and J ends lost 6 bases and 4 bases respectively, with 9 bases between them. Germline V gene lookup returns CDR1 LGHDT and CDR2 YNNKEL (reference sequence). This CDR3 spans 12 amino acids.

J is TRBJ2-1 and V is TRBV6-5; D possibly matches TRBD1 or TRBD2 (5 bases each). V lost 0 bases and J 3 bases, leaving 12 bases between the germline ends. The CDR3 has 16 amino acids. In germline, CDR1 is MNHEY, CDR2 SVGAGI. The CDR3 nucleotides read TGTGCCAGCAGTTACTCGTTTAGGGGAGTCTACAATGAGCAGTTCTTC. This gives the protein CASSYSFRGVYNEQFF.

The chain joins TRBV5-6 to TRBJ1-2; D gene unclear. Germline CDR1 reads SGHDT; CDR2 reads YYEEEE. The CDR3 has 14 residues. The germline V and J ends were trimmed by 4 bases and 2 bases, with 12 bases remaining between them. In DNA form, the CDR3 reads TGTGCCAGCAGCCCCCCTGGGAGCAACTATGGCTACACCTTC. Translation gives CASSPPGSNYGYTF.

The CDR3 DNA is TGTGCCAGCAGCGTTAGCCCTGATCGGATTGGTAGCCTCCACTTT. It is translated as CASSVSPDRIGSLHF. The chain recombines TRBV9 with TRBJ1-6; D is ambiguous. The germline V gene encodes CDR1 SGDLS and CDR2 YYNGEE. There are 15 residues in the CDR3. V was cut by 2 bases and J by 15 bases, with 21 bases left in between.

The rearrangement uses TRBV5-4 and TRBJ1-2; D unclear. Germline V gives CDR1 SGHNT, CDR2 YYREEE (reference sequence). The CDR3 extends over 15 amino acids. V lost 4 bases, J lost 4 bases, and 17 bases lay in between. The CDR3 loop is CASSRPPESGYGYTF. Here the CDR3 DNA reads TGTGCCAGCAGCAGGCCCCCGGAGTCGGGCTATGGCTACACCTTC.

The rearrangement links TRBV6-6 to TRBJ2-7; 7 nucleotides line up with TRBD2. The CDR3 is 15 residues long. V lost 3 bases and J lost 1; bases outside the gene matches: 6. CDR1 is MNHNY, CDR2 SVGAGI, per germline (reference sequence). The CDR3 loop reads CASSYRWEGSYEQYF. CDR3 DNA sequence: TGTGCCAGCAGTTATCGGTGGGAGGGATCCTACGAGCAGTACTTC.